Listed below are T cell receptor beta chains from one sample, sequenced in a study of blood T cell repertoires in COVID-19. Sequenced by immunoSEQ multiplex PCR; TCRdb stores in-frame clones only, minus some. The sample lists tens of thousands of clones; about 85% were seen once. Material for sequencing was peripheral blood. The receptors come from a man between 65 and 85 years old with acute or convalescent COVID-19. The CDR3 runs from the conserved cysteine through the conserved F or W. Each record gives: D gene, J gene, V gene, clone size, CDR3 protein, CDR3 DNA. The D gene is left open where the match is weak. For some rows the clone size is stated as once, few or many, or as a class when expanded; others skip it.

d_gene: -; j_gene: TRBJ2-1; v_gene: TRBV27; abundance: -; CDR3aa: CASSLSSRVSYNEQFF; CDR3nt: TGTGCCAGCAGTTTGAGTTCGCGGGTATCCTACAATGAGCAGTTCTTC
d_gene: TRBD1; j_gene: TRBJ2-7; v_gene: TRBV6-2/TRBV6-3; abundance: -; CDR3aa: CASSYYEGTAYEQYF; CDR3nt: TGTGCCAGCAGTTATTACGAGGGGACAGCCTACGAGCAGTACTTC
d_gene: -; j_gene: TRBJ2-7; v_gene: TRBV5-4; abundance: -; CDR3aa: CASSPEGGALSSYEQYF; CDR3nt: TGTGCCAGCAGCCCCGAGGGGGGGGCACTAAGCTCCTACGAGCAGTACTTC
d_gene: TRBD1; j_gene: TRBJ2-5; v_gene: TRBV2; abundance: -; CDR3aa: CASSRDRGQYETQYF; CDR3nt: TGTGCCAGCAGCCGGGACAGGGGGCAATATGAGACCCAGTACTTC
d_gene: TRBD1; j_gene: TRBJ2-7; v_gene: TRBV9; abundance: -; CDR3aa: CASSVALDRGREQYF; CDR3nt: TGTGCCAGCAGCGTAGCTTTGGACAGGGGAAGAGAGCAGTACTTC
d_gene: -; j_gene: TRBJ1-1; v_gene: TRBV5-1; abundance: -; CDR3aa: CASSPNARGNTEAFF; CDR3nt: TGCGCCAGCAGCCCCAACGCCCGGGGAAACACTGAAGCTTTCTTT
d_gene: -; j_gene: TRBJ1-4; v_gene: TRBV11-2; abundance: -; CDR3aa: CASSLDFDSEKLFF; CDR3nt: TGTGCCAGCAGCTTAGATTTTGACAGCGAAAAACTGTTTTTT
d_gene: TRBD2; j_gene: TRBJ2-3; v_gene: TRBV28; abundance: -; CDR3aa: CASSFNREGGTDTQYF; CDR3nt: TGTGCCAGCAGTTTTAATCGGGAGGGTGGCACAGATACGCAGTATTTT
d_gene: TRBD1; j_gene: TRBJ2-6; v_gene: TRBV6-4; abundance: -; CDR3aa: CASSDPQGAKLVFGWANVLTF; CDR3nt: TGTGCCAGCAGTGACCCACAGGGGGCGAAGCTCGTCTTTGGCTGGGCCAACGTCCTGACTTTC
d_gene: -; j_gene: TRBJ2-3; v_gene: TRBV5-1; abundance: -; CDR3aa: CASSLDLDTQYF; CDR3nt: TGCGCCAGCAGCTTGGATCTTGATACGCAGTATTTT
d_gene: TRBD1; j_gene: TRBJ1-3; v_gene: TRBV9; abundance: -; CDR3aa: CASSVTQGASSGNTIYF; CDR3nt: TGTGCCAGCAGCGTTACCCAGGGGGCCTCCTCTGGAAACACCATATATTTT
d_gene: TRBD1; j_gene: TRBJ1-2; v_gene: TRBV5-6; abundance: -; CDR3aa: CASSLGGTGPYGYTF; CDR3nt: TGTGCCAGCAGCCTTGGGGGGACAGGGCCTTATGGCTACACCTTC
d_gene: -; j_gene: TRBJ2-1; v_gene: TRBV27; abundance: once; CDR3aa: CASSLQWSSYNEQFF; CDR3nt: TGTGCCAGCAGTTTACAATGGAGCTCCTACAATGAGCAGTTCTTC
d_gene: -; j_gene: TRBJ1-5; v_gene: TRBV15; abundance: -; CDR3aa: CATTTGYSNQPQHF; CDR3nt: TGTGCCACCACCACAGGGTATAGCAATCAGCCCCAGCATTTT
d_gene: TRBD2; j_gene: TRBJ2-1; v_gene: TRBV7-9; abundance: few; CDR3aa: CASSPKASGSYNEQFF; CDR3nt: TGTGCCAGCAGCCCCAAGGCTAGCGGCTCCTACAATGAGCAGTTCTTC
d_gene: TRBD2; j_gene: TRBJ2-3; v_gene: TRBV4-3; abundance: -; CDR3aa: CASSQDLAGSTDTQYF; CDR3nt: TGCGCCAGCAGCCAGGACCTAGCGGGGAGCACAGATACGCAGTATTTT
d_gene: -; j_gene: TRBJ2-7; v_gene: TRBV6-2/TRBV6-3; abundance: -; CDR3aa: CASSYSSSPLYSYEQYF; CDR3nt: TGTGCCAGCAGTTACTCGAGTAGCCCTCTTTACTCCTACGAGCAGTACTTC
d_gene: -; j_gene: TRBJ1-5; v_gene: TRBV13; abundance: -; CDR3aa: CASSPGGGQPQHF; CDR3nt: TGTGCCAGCAGCCCCGGGGGAGGGCAGCCCCAGCATTTT
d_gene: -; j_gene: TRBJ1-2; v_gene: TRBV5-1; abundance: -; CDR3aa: CASSLGGARDYGYTF; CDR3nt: TGCGCCAGCAGCTTGGGTGGGGCAAGGGACTATGGCTACACCTTC
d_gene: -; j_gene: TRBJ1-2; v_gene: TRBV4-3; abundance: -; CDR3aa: CASSQDSTDYGYTF; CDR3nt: TGCGCCAGCAGCCAAGATTCCACAGACTATGGCTACACCTTC
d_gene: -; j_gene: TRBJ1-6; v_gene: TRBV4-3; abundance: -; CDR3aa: CASSRGTQDSPLHF; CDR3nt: TGCGCCAGCAGCCGGGGGACACAAGATTCACCCCTCCACTTT
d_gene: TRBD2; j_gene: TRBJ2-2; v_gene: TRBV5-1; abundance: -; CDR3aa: CASQLLAGRRGELFF; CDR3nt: TGCGCCAGCCAGCTACTAGCGGGACGTCGCGGGGAGCTGTTTTTT
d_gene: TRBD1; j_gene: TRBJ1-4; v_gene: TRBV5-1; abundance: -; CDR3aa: CASSWDREAEKLFF; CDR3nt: TGCGCCAGCAGCTGGGACAGGGAGGCTGAAAAACTGTTTTTT
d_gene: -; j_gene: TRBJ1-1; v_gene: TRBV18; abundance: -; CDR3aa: CASSASGDTEAFF; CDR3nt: TGTGCCAGCTCGGCTAGCGGGGACACTGAAGCTTTCTTT
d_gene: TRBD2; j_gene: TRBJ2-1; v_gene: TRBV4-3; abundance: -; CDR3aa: CASSQDLSGSSYNEQFF; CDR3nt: TGCGCCAGCAGCCAAGATCTTAGCGGGAGCTCCTACAATGAGCAGTTCTTC
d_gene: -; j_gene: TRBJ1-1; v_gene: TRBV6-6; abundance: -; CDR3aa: CASSYHTEAFF; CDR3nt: TGTGCCAGCAGTTACCATACTGAAGCTTTCTTT
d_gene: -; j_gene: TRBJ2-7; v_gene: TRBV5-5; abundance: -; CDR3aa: CASSLQTETSSYEQYF; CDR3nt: TGTGCCAGCAGCCTTCAGACCGAAACTAGCTCCTACGAGCAGTACTTC
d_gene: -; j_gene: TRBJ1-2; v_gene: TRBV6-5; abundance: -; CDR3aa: CASTERGSYGYTF; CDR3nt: TGTGCCAGCACCGAAAGGGGTAGCTATGGCTACACCTTC
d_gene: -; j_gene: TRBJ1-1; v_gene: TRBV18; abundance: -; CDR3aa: CASSSTGTEAFF; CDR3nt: TGTGCCAGCTCATCGACCGGGACAGAAGCTTTCTTT
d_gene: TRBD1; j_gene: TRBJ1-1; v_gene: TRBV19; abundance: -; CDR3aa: CASSTQQGTEAFF; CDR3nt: TGTGCCAGTAGTACACAACAGGGGACTGAAGCTTTCTTT
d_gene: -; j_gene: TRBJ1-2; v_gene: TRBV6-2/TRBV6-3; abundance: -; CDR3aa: CASSHGNSGTIDTF; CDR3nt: TGTGCCAGCAGCCACGGGAACTCCGGGACAATAGACACCTTC
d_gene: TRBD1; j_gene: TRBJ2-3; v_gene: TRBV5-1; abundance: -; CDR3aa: CASSQTGARSTDTQYF; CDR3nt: TGCGCCAGCAGCCAAACAGGGGCGCGGAGCACAGATACGCAGTATTTT
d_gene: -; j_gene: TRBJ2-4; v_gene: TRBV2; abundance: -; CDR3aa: CASSEAQRRAGIQYF; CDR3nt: TGTGCCAGCAGTGAAGCCCAGCGGAGGGCAGGGATTCAGTACTTC
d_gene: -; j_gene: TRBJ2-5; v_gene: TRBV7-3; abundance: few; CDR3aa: CASSLQAGHQGTQYF; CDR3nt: TGTGCCAGCAGCCTACAGGCGGGGCACCAAGGAACCCAGTACTTC
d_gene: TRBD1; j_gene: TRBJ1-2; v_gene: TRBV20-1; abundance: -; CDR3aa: CSASRTRQGVHTF; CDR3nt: TGCAGTGCTAGTAGGACGAGACAGGGGGTACACACCTTC
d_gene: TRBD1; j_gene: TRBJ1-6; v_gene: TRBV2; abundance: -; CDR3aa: CASRMDRGMSPLHF; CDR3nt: TGTGCCAGCAGGATGGACAGGGGGATGTCACCCCTCCACTTT
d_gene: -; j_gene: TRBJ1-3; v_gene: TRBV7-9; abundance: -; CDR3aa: CASSLSTVSGNTIYF; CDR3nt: TGTGCCAGCAGCCTATCCACTGTCTCTGGAAACACCATATATTTT
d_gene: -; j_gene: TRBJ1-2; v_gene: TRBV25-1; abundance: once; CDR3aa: CASSSRGTAYGYTF; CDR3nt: TGTGCCAGCAGCTCGCGGGGGACCGCCTATGGCTACACCTTC
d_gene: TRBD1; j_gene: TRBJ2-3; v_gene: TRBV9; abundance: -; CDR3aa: CASNTQGVTTDTQYF; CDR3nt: TGTGCCAGCAACACACAGGGGGTGACCACAGATACGCAGTATTTT
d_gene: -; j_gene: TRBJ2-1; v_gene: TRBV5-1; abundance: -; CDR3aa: CASSLPDGDSYNEQFF; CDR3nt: TGCGCCAGCAGCTTACCCGACGGGGACTCCTACAATGAGCAGTTCTTC
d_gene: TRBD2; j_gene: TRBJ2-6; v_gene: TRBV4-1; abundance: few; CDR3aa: CASSRIAGSNSGANVLTF; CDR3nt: TGCGCCAGCAGCCGAATAGCGGGGTCAAACTCTGGGGCCAACGTCCTGACTTTC
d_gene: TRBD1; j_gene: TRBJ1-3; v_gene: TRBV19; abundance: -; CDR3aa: CASSIRGPSGNTIYF; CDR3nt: TGTGCCAGTAGTATAAGGGGGCCCTCTGGAAACACCATATATTTT
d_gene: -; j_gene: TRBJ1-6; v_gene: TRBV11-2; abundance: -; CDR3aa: CASSSGGVGGGNSPLHF; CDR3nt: TGTGCCAGCAGCTCCGGGGGGGTCGGGGGCGGAAATTCACCCCTCCACTTT
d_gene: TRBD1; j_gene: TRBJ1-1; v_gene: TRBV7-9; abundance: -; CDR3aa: CASTDRASNTEAFF; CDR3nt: TGTGCCAGCACCGACAGGGCATCGAACACTGAAGCTTTCTTT
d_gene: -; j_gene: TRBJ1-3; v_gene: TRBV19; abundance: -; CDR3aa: CASSPPGGSGNTIYF; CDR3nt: TGTGCCAGTAGTCCCCCGGGGGGCTCTGGAAACACCATATATTTT
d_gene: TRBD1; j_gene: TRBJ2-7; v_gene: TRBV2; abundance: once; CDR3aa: CASSRGGGQGEQYF; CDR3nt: TGTGCCAGCAGCCGAGGGGGGGGACAGGGCGAGCAGTACTTC
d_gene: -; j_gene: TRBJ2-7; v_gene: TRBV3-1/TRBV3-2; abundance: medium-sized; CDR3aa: CASNLQGSSYEQYF; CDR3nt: TGTGCCAGCAACTTACAGGGTAGCTCCTACGAGCAGTACTTC
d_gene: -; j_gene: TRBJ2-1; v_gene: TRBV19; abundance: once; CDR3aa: CASSIQGYNEQFF; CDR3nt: TGTGCCAGTAGTATCCAGGGCTACAATGAGCAGTTCTTC
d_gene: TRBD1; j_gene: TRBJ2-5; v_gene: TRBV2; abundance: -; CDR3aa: CASSVQGAGEETQYF; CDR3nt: TGTGCCAGCAGCGTACAGGGGGCAGGGGAAGAGACCCAGTACTTC